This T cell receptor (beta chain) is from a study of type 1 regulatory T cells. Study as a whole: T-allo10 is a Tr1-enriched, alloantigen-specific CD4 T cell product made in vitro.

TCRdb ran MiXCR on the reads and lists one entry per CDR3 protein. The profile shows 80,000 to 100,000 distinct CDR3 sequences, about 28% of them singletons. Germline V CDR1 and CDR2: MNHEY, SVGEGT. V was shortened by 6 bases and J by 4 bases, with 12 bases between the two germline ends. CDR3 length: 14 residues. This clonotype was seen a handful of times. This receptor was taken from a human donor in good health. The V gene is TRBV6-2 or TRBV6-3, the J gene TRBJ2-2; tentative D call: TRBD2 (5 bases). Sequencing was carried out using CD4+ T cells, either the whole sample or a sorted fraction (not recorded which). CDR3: CASRKRDTTGELFF. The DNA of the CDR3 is TGTGCCAGCAGGAAACGGGATACCACCGGGGAGCTGTTTTTT.